Sequencing of this T cell receptor (beta chain) was carried out in a study of OX40 agonist ivuxolimab in advanced cancers. Study at large: Patients took ivuxolimab, an agonistic anti-OX40 (CD134) antibody.

Remarks on this clone: The antigen is undetermined.

Study observations and caveats: In a subset of nonresponders, normalized T-cell clonal expansion was also low. At 0.1 to 3.0 mg/kg, CD4+ and CD8+ blood T cells expanded clonally by week 6.

A history of autoimmune disease or systemic immunosuppression excluded patients. TCRdb's table, derived via immunoSEQ multiplex PCR, lists solely in-frame clones and lacks some. The sample consists of 89,000 or so clones, 75% to 95% of them appearing once. V lost 5 bases and J 4 bases, leaving 11 bases between the germline ends. Germline CDR1 is SEHNR and CDR2 is FQNEAQ (reference sequence). The CDR3 loop spans 14 amino acids. The rearrangement joins TRBV7-9 to TRBJ2-2, with D unresolved. This receptor was identified in an adult with an advanced solid tumor such as melanoma, head and neck, liver or kidney cancer. The material was CD4+ or CD8+ T cells sorted from blood, obtained in a trial of the OX40 agonist ivuxolimab. CDR3 DNA sequence: TGTGCCAGCAGCAGCGAAGCCTTCACCGGGGAGCTGTTTTTT. Translation: CASSSEAFTGELFF.